These 7 T cell receptor beta chains came from one sample sequenced in a study of identical twins (dated by TCRdb to 2016 to 2017). Library creation used 5' RACE. TCRdb lists the instrument as Illumina HiSeq 2000. TCRdb passed the public sequencing reads through fastp at Q25 and MiXCR, retaining productive beta sequences. Rows merge per CDR3 protein into single entries with the most common DNA and genes. The table for this sample lists 420,000 or so distinct CDR3 sequences; less than 20% of them were counted only once. Around 12% of the sample belongs to the ten largest clones. The sample consisted of naive T cells sorted from blood. Explained via the paper, the cell subset or site label denotes: cells isolated with a human naive T-cell isolation kit. The receptors originated from a middle-aged man in good health.

The chain carries TRBV20-1 and TRBJ2-5, with D possibly TRBD1 on 6 matching bases. Trimming left V 3 bases short and J 2 bases short, with 13 bases between. The V gene's germline CDR1 is DFQATT and CDR2 SNEGSKA (reference sequence). CDR3 size: 14 residues. The CDR3 loop reads CSASEITGQETQYF. The CDR3 nucleotides are TGCAGTGCTAGTGAAATCACAGGGCAAGAGACCCAGTACTTC.

This clonotype showed up many times. The rearrangement links TRBV9 to TRBJ2-5, with 10 nucleotides matching TRBD1. V shed 4 bases, J shed 3 bases, and the junction held 9 bases outside the gene matches. CDR1 and CDR2 (germline): SGDLS, YYNGEE. This CDR3 comprises 16 residues. The CDR3 loop is CASSPRQGAVEETQYF. In DNA form, the CDR3 reads TGTGCCAGCAGCCCCAGACAGGGGGCGGTCGAAGAGACCCAGTACTTC.

This clonotype has more than one count but fewer than ten. In nucleotides, the CDR3 is TGCGCCAGCAGCCAAGGGACAGGGTACGAGCAGTACTTC. Its translation is CASSQGTGYEQYF. The chain is built from TRBV4-3 and TRBJ2-7; 8 nucleotides align to TRBD1. The CDR3 sequence is 13 residues long. Germline V gives CDR1 LGHNA, CDR2 YSLEER. With 1 base clipped from V and 4 bases from J, the junction kept 0 bases outside the gene matches.

This clonotype was counted only a few times. The V and J genes are TRBV6-6 and TRBJ2-1; TRBD2 is a possible D gene (5 bases). Germline V gives CDR1 MNHNY, CDR2 SVGAGI (reference sequence). The V gene lost 8 bases and the J gene lost 4 bases, with 12 bases spanning the gap. The CDR3 has 13 amino acids. CDR3 DNA: TGTGCCAGCGCGCGACTAAGTTACAATGAGCAGTTCTTC. Its protein product is CASARLSYNEQFF.

The chain recombines TRBV28 with TRBJ2-7; D is possibly TRBD2 (6 bases). The CDR3 is 13 residues long. Trimming left V 5 bases short and J 1 base short, with 9 bases between. Germline loops: CDR1 MDHEN, CDR2 SYDVKM. CDR3 sequence (DNA): TGTGCCAGCAGTGGGGACTCATCCTACGAGCAGTACTTC. Translated, it gives CASSGDSSYEQYF. Together with reference TRBV28 and TRBJ2-7, the CDR3 gives the full variable domain: DVKVTQSSRYLVKRTGEKVFLECVQDMDHENMFWYRQDPGLGLRLIYFSYDVKMKEKGDIPEGYSVSREKKERFSLILESASTNQTSMYLCASSGDSSYEQYFGPGTRLTVT.

This clonotype was recorded a few times. This chain uses TRBV6-2 or TRBV6-3 with TRBJ1-2, with unresolved D. Trimming took off 2 bases at V and 4 bases at J, with 14 bases between the two ends. The germline V gene encodes CDR1 MNHEY and CDR2 SVGEGT. This CDR3 has 15 amino acids. This chain's CDR3 is CASSYLGPTGYGYTF. As DNA, the CDR3 is TGTGCCAGCAGTTACCTCGGCCCGACGGGCTATGGCTACACCTTC.

V usage is TRBV6-1 and J usage is TRBJ2-5, with a weak D call TRBD1 (6 bases). Trimming removed 5 bases at V and 5 bases at J, with 18 bases between. Germline CDR1 is MNHNS and CDR2 is SASEGT. The CDR3 is 15 residues long. DNA of the CDR3: TGTGCCAGCAGTCCTTTATGGACAGCGCAGGAGACCCAGTACTTC. Its translation is CASSPLWTAQETQYF.